This is a list of T cell receptor beta chains from one sample in a study of CD8 T cells in ankylosing spondylitis. MiXCR was run by TCRdb on the 5' RACE reads, yielding one entry per CDR3 protein. The sample records some 270,000 distinct CDR3 sequences, roughly 32% being singletons. Sequencing input: blood, either unsorted or a sorted T cell fraction (not recorded which). These receptor sequences come from a male donor with ankylosing spondylitis or in good health (not recorded which). The CDR3 runs from the conserved cysteine through the conserved F or W. The order of the fields is V gene, J gene, D gene, clone size, CDR3 protein, CDR3 DNA. The D gene is left open where the match is weak. Not every row has a clone size; where given, it reads once, few, many or a size class.

>TRBV20-1|TRBJ2-3|-|-
CSARPPGAYSTDTQYF
TGCAGTGCTAGACCCCCGGGAGCCTATAGCACAGATACGCAGTATTTT
>TRBV10-2|TRBJ2-3|TRBD1|-
CASSDQQGASTDTQYF
TGCGCCAGCAGCGACCAACAGGGGGCGAGCACAGATACGCAGTATTTT
>TRBV12-3/TRBV12-4|TRBJ2-7|-|-
CASSPIGTAQYF
TGTGCCAGCAGTCCAATTGGGACCGCGCAGTACTTC
>TRBV20-1|TRBJ2-5|-|-
CSAPGGGGAQETQYF
TGCAGTGCCCCAGGAGGTGGCGGGGCCCAAGAGACCCAGTACTTC
>TRBV6-5|TRBJ1-2|-|-
CASSYFRGMDYGYTF
TGTGCCAGCAGTTACTTTCGGGGAATGGACTATGGCTACACCTTC
>TRBV29-1|TRBJ2-1|-|-
CSVGFGRPASGNEQFF
TGCAGCGTTGGATTCGGGCGGCCGGCCTCCGGCAATGAGCAGTTCTTC
>TRBV6-1|TRBJ2-6|-|-
CASRTNGVGGANVLTF
TGTGCCAGCAGGACAAATGGGGTAGGCGGGGCCAACGTCCTGACTTTC
>TRBV5-1|TRBJ1-1|TRBD1|-
CASSPTGNIYTEAFF
TGCGCCAGCAGCCCGACAGGGAACATCTACACTGAAGCTTTCTTT
>TRBV3-1|TRBJ2-1|TRBD2|-
CASCLGRGRAGGHYNEQFF
TGTGCCAGCTGTTTAGGCAGGGGGAGAGCGGGGGGCCACTACAATGAGCAGTTCTTC
>TRBV5-5|TRBJ2-7|TRBD2|-
CASSLSGLAYEQYF
TGTGCCAGCAGCTTGTCCGGACTAGCATACGAGCAGTACTTC
>TRBV20-1|TRBJ1-1|-|few
CSATRDKGMNTEAFF
TGCAGTGCTACGCGGGACAAGGGGATGAACACTGAAGCTTTCTTT
>TRBV12-3/TRBV12-4|TRBJ2-1|-|many
CASSLDYQTYNEQFF
TGTGCCAGCAGCCTCGACTACCAAACCTACAATGAGCAGTTCTTC
>TRBV12-3/TRBV12-4|TRBJ2-1|-|few
CASTAYNEQFF
TGTGCCAGCACCGCCTACAATGAGCAGTTCTTC
>TRBV12-3/TRBV12-4|TRBJ2-1|-|-
CASRFGGPLGEQFF
TGTGCCAGCAGGTTCGGGGGGCCTCTTGGTGAGCAGTTCTTC
>TRBV20-1|TRBJ2-5|-|-
CSAPIGGAALVGQETQYF
TGCAGTGCTCCGATCGGAGGGGCCGCCCTTGTCGGTCAAGAGACCCAGTACTTC
>TRBV29-1|TRBJ2-2|TRBD1|-
CSVHIDRGLNTGELFF
TGCAGCGTCCATATCGACAGGGGGCTAAACACCGGGGAGCTGTTTTTT
>TRBV24-1|TRBJ2-5|-|-
CATSDTTGPGETQYF
TGTGCCACCAGTGATACAACAGGGCCGGGGGAGACCCAGTACTTC
>TRBV7-6|TRBJ2-1|-|-
CASSSLRRGVTYNEQFF
TGTGCCAGCAGCTCCCTTAGGAGGGGGGTTACTTACAATGAGCAGTTCTTC
>TRBV20-1|TRBJ2-7|-|-
CSARDSLEYEQYF
TGCAGTGCTAGAGACAGCCTGGAGTACGAGCAGTACTTC
>TRBV5-1|TRBJ2-3|TRBD2|-
CASSLGLAGGLSTDTQYF
TGCGCCAGCAGCTTGGGACTAGCGGGGGGGCTCAGCACAGATACGCAGTATTTT
>TRBV20-1|TRBJ2-4|TRBD2|-
CSASGLAVAKNIQYF
TGCAGTGCCTCGGGACTAGCGGTAGCCAAAAACATTCAGTACTTC
>TRBV6-6|TRBJ1-2|-|many
CASSYGETTTF
TGTGCCAGCAGTTACGGGGAGACTACCACCTTC
>TRBV12-3/TRBV12-4|TRBJ2-5|TRBD2|few
CASSPVDRGGEETQYF
TGTGCCAGCAGTCCCGTCGACCGGGGGGGCGAGGAGACCCAGTACTTC